These T cell receptor beta chains were read from a single sample in a study of shared clonotypes between healthy human individuals. Using immunoSEQ multiplex PCR, the repertoire was profiled, and TCRdb retains in-frame clones only, with some absent. This sample yields roughly 2,000,000 clones, of which approximately 92% are seen a single time; about 1.7% belongs to the top ten. Sequencing was done on a sample of naive CD8+ T cells from PBMCs. The origin of the receptors is a man between 18 and 35 years old in good health. Some clones in this sample may be carry-over from other donors' samples. Both conserved end residues are trimmed from each CDR3. Clone size, where shown, is once, few, many, or a class for clones that have expanded.

j_gene | abundance | v_gene | CDR3aa
TRBJ2-1 | . | TRBV4-1 | ASSQDPTSGAYNEQF
TRBJ1-1 | . | TRBV14 | ASSLVRVKGEAF
TRBJ1-1 | . | TRBV19 | ASSIDLETMNTEAF
TRBJ1-2 | . | TRBV27 | ASSPRTGRNYGYT
TRBJ2-1 | . | TRBV7-6 | ASTPWASGSAYNEQF
TRBJ1-1 | few | TRBV27 | ASSLSSPTEAF
TRBJ2-1 | once | TRBV4-3 | ASSPLNGASYNEQF
TRBJ1-5 | . | TRBV19 | ASSTRQGWDQPQH
TRBJ2-7 | . | TRBV11-2 | ASREDGSYEQY
TRBJ2-1 | . | TRBV5-1 | ASSPPFGDEQF
TRBJ1-2 | . | TRBV7-9 | ASSLETGRKSGYT
TRBJ2-1 | . | TRBV5-4 | ASSSITGGIPNEQF
TRBJ2-1 | . | TRBV7-9 | ASSLDEGGQF
TRBJ1-2 | . | TRBV5-1 | ASSLAGASGAHGYT
TRBJ2-1 | once | TRBV28 | ASSSGTPYNEQF
TRBJ2-2 | . | TRBV14 | ASSHPTGELF
TRBJ2-2 | . | TRBV5-6 | ASSLWDRGLGTGELF
TRBJ1-5 | once | TRBV28 | ASTVGQGGGGNQPQH
TRBJ2-7 | once | TRBV12-5 | ASAESSYEQY
TRBJ2-1 | . | TRBV28 | ASTSTGSGGLGQF
TRBJ2-7 | . | TRBV4-3 | ASSHRQGVDYEQY
TRBJ2-2 | . | TRBV29-1 | SGLVLSGELF
TRBJ2-7 | . | TRBV9 | ASSVYSTSGRDEQY
TRBJ1-2 | . | TRBV4-3 | ASSQDRTDAIYGYT
TRBJ2-7 | . | TRBV27 | ASSDSLTYEQY
TRBJ2-7 | . | TRBV6-1 | ASSEGLAGVYGEQY
TRBJ2-3 | . | TRBV9 | ASSATAGGFIDTQY